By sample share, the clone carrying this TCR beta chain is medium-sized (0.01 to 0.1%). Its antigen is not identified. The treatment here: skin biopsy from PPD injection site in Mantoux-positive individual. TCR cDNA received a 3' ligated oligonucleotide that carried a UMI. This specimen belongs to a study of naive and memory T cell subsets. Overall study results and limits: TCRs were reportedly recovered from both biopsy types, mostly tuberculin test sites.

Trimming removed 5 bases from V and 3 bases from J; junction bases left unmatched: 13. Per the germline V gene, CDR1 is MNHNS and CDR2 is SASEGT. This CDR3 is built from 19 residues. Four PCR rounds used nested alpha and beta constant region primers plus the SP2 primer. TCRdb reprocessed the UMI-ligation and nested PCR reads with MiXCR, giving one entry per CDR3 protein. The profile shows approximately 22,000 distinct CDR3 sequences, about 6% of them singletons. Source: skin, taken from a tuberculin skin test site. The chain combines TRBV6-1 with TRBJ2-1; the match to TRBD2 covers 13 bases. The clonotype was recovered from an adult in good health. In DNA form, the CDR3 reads TGTGCCAGCAGTCCCTCTGGACTAGCGGGAGTTAAAGGCTACAATGAGCAGTTCTTC. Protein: CASSPSGLAGVKGYNEQFF.